The clone carrying this T cell receptor (beta chain) was seen only a few times. The entry originates in a study of blood T cell repertoires in COVID-19. At the level of the study: The origin of the acute and convalescent COVID-19 samples was the United States, Italy and Spain.

Trimming shortened V by 1 base and J by 8 bases, and 12 bases separated the two germline ends. CDR3 size: 13 residues. Germline values: CDR1 SGHRS, CDR2 YFSETQ. Using immunoSEQ multiplex PCR, the repertoire was profiled, and TCRdb retains in-frame clones only, with some absent. Of 250,000 to 300,000 clones listed, around 84% are singletons. The specimen sequenced was PBMCs or T cells enriched from blood (not recorded which). This sequence originates from a man aged 18 to 30 who had recovered from COVID-19. This chain uses TRBV5-1 with TRBJ1-2; D is uncertain. The CDR3: CASSLRAEGGYTF. CDR3 sequence (DNA): TGCGCCAGCAGCTTGCGGGCAGAGGGAGGCTACACCTTC.